The clone carrying this T cell receptor (beta chain) was seen only once. Authors' analysis steps: Amplified reference gene primers provided the basis for estimating nucleated cell counts. The data were produced by immunoSEQ multiplex PCR, yet TCRdb's version contains in-frame clones alone and is incomplete. That table is the source of V, J and clone size, and D and trimming were worked out from the DNA. The sample lists roughly 160,000 clones, 65% to 85% occurring once. The sample originates from a study of blood T cell repertoires in COVID-19. Study summary: In each case, the material was cDNA or gDNA derived from T cells, B-cell-depleted T cells, or PBMCs.

Input material: peripheral blood. The TCR comes from a man in his sixties or seventies with active or convalescent COVID-19.

The CDR3 protein is CASSFIGTGVNQPQHF. The CDR3 DNA reads TGTGCCAGCAGTTTCATCGGGACAGGGGTCAATCAGCCCCAGCATTTT. The J gene is TRBJ1-5, the V gene TRBV28, with TRBD1 identical over 10 bases. From germline, CDR1 is MDHEN and CDR2 SYDVKM. This CDR3 has 16 amino acids. J was trimmed by 3 bases and V by 3 bases; bases with no gene match: 5.